This is a list of T cell receptor beta chains from one sample in a study of radiotherapy plus CTLA-4 blockade in lung cancer. Sequencing used immunoSEQ multiplex PCR; TCRdb keeps in-frame clones, though not all of them. The table records 81,000 or so clones, 84% of them present only once. Sequencing used peripheral blood, obtained from a patient treated with radiotherapy plus ipilimumab. The receptors come from a human donor with non-small cell lung cancer who had stable disease on radiotherapy plus ipilimumab. Both conserved end residues are part of each CDR3. The D gene is left open where the match is weak. Size is stated for part of the rows, as once, few or many counts, or as a class when the clone is expanded.

d_call j_call clone_size v_call cdr3_nt cdr3_aa
- TRBJ1-4 - TRBV21-1 TGTGCCAGCAGCGCGCCACAGGGGCCCAATGAAAAACTGTTTTTT CASSAPQGPNEKLFF
- TRBJ2-2 - TRBV28 TGTGCCAGCAGCTTCCTGGGGGAGCTGTTTTTT CASSFLGELFF
- TRBJ1-6 - TRBV27 TGTGCCAGCAGTTTCGGCAATTCGGCCCTCCACTTT CASSFGNSALHF
- TRBJ1-3 - TRBV25-1 TGTGCCAGCAGCGGCGACAGTCGGGGAAACACCATATATTTT CASSGDSRGNTIYF
- TRBJ1-2 few TRBV9 TGTGCCAGCAGCGTAGAGAGGGGTCAGGGAAACTATGGCTACACCTTC CASSVERGQGNYGYTF
- TRBJ1-4 - TRBV27 TGTGCCAGCAGTCTAAACCTACAGGGAGTAGGGGAAAAACTGTTTTTT CASSLNLQGVGEKLFF
- TRBJ2-3 - TRBV28 TGTGCCAGCAGTTCCCCCTTCGGCGGGCGGTTCACAGATACGCAGTATTTT CASSSPFGGRFTDTQYF
- TRBJ1-2 - TRBV6-1 TGTGCCAGCAGTGAAGAAGCGGACAGATACTATGGCTACACCTTC CASSEEADRYYGYTF
- TRBJ2-5 - TRBV5-1 TGCGCCAGCAGCTTGGGGGTTAGCGGTTCCCAAGAGACCCAGTACTTC CASSLGVSGSQETQYF
- TRBJ2-2 - TRBV27 TGTGCCAGCAGTTTATCATGGGACACCGGGGAGCTGTTTTTT CASSLSWDTGELFF
- TRBJ2-1 - TRBV20-1 TGCAGTGCGCGAAGGAGTGATGAGCAGTTCTTC CSARRSDEQFF
TRBD1 TRBJ1-5 few TRBV6-5 TGTGCCAGCGGTCCAGGGGGTGGCAATCAGCCCCAGCATTTT CASGPGGGNQPQHF
- TRBJ1-1 - TRBV19 TGTGCCAGTTCGCGCCCCGGGGGAAACACTGAAGCTTTCTTT CASSRPGGNTEAFF
- TRBJ2-7 once TRBV6-4 TGTGCCAGCAGTGACAGGTTGTGGACAGTATACGAGCAGTACTTC CASSDRLWTVYEQYF
- TRBJ2-7 - TRBV11-2 TGTGCCAGCAGCTTAGTCCCAAACTACGAGCAGTACTTC CASSLVPNYEQYF
- TRBJ2-1 - TRBV27 TGTGCCAGCAGTCCCGCGGGACGGGGCTCCTACAATGAGCAGTTCTTC CASSPAGRGSYNEQFF
- TRBJ2-7 - TRBV5-1 TGCGCCAGCAGCGCCGGGGCGGGGTTCTCCTACGAGCAGTACTTC CASSAGAGFSYEQYF
TRBD2 TRBJ2-1 - TRBV11-2 TGTGCCAGCAGCTTAGGGTCGGGCCTAGCGGGAGGGCCGGATGAGCAGTTCTTC CASSLGSGLAGGPDEQFF
- TRBJ1-1 - TRBV6-5 TGTGCCAGCAGGCACACGGCCATGAACACTGAAGCTTTCTTT CASRHTAMNTEAFF
- TRBJ2-7 - TRBV27 TGTGCCAGCAGGCTGACGGGGTCCGCTTCCTACGAGCAGTACTTC CASRLTGSASYEQYF
- TRBJ1-6 - TRBV28 TGTGCCAGCAGGGGATCTTATAATTCACCCCTCCACTTT CASRGSYNSPLHF
- TRBJ2-5 - TRBV28 TGTGCCAGCACCACCTCCAAACGGCCAGAGACCCAGTACTTC CASTTSKRPETQYF
- TRBJ2-7 once TRBV14 TGTGCCAGCAGCCCCTTTGCCCGGGAGCAGTACTTC CASSPFAREQYF
- TRBJ1-1 - TRBV6-1 TGTGCCAGCAGGATGGACATTCGCACTGAAGCTTTCTTT CASRMDIRTEAFF
TRBD2 TRBJ2-2 - TRBV5-6 TGTGCCAGCACCCTCACGAGGGGACTAGGGACCGGGGAGCTGTTTTTT CASTLTRGLGTGELFF
- TRBJ1-1 - TRBV18 TGTGCCAGCTCACCACCGAGCAGGGTCCTTGAAGCTTTCTTT CASSPPSRVLEAFF
- TRBJ2-1 - TRBV14 TGTGCCAGCAGAAGTGGGACGGCCCAGCTCTCCTACAATGAGCAGTTCTTC CASRSGTAQLSYNEQFF
TRBD1 TRBJ2-5 - TRBV5-1 TGCGCCAGCAGCTTGGGAGACAGGGGGCGGCTGGAGACCCAGTACTTC CASSLGDRGRLETQYF
- TRBJ2-3 - TRBV6-1 TGTGCCAGCATCCTCAGGGGTACAGATACGCAGTATTTT CASILRGTDTQYF
- TRBJ1-5 - TRBV2 TGTGCCAGCACCAAAGAGGGGAAAGGGAATCAGCCCCAGCATTTT CASTKEGKGNQPQHF
- TRBJ2-7 - TRBV11-2 TGTGCCAGCAGCTTGGGGAAAACCTACGAGCAGTACTTC CASSLGKTYEQYF
TRBD1 TRBJ1-5 - TRBV2 TGTGCCAGCACTACAGGGGGTGGCAATCAGCCCCAGCATTTT CASTTGGGNQPQHF
TRBD1 TRBJ1-4 - TRBV28 TGTGCCAGCAGGGGGGGAGGGACAGGGAATGAAAAACTGTTTTTT CASRGGGTGNEKLFF
TRBD1 TRBJ1-1 - TRBV6-4 TGTGCCAGCAGGACAGAGGGGACAGGGGTAAACACTGAAGCTTTCTTT CASRTEGTGVNTEAFF
- TRBJ1-1 - TRBV7-9 TGTGCCAGCATCGGGGGGGAGGACACTGAAGCTTTCTTT CASIGGEDTEAFF
TRBD1 TRBJ1-5 - TRBV2 TGTGCCAGCAGCCTGGGACAGGGAGTCAATCAGCCCCAGCATTTT CASSLGQGVNQPQHF
TRBD2 TRBJ2-2 - TRBV18 TGTGCCAGCTCACAAACTAGCGGGAGACGCACCGGGGAGCTGTTTTTT CASSQTSGRRTGELFF
- TRBJ1-4 - TRBV19 TGTGCCAGTAGTATAGGCCCGGGATTGGCTGAAAAACTGTTTTTT CASSIGPGLAEKLFF
TRBD2 TRBJ2-1 - TRBV18 TGTGCCAGCTCTCCGATGGCGGGAGTAACCTACAATGAGCAGTTCTTC CASSPMAGVTYNEQFF
- TRBJ2-7 - TRBV21-1 TGTGCCAGCAGCACCTACAGGGGCGAGCAGTACTTC CASSTYRGEQYF
- TRBJ1-3 - TRBV7-2 TGTGCCAGCAGCTCCTTGGCGGATCCTGGAAACACCATATATTTT CASSSLADPGNTIYF
- TRBJ1-3 - TRBV7-9 TGTGCCAGCAGCTTACTCTCTGGAAACACCATATATTTT CASSLLSGNTIYF
- TRBJ2-1 - TRBV10-3 TGTGCCATCGGAGGGGGCGGAGGAAGGAATGAGCAGTTCTTC CAIGGGGGRNEQFF
- TRBJ2-7 few TRBV7-9 TGTGCCAGCAGCTCCCCGGGGAGTCTAAGCTCCTACGAGCAGTACTTC CASSSPGSLSSYEQYF
- TRBJ2-7 - TRBV27 TGTGCCAGCAGTTTAAGCAGGCCTTTTAGCTACGAGCAGTACTTC CASSLSRPFSYEQYF
- TRBJ1-2 once TRBV2 TGTGCCAGCACCCCGGGGAGGGTGGAGGGCTACACCTTC CASTPGRVEGYTF
TRBD2 TRBJ2-5 - TRBV5-1 TGCGCCAGCAGCTACTATAGCGGGAAGGGAGAGACCCAGTACTTC CASSYYSGKGETQYF